These 26 T cell receptor beta chains came from one sample sequenced in a study of blood T cell repertoires in COVID-19 (dated by TCRdb to between 2020 and 2021). Library construction relied on the immunoSEQ multiplex PCR assay. Entries here come from immuneACCESS through TCRdb and include only in-frame sequences with V and J called. Some clones fail to appear in such tables; in the studies checked, an unresolved V gene covers under half of the shortfall, and the cause of the remainder is unknown. A total of almost 95,000 clones appear in this sample, around 90% of them only once. The top ten clonotypes cover approximately 20% of the sample. The sample was peripheral blood. Receptor source: a woman aged 55-75 years with COVID-19, enrolled during active disease.

This clone was recorded a few times. This chain joins TRBV6-2 or TRBV6-3 and TRBJ2-6; no clear D. The V end lost 0 bases, the J end lost 1 base, and 10 bases lay between the germline ends. The CDR3 spans 17 residues. The germline gives CDR1 MNHEY, CDR2 SVGEGT. DNA for the CDR3: TGTGCCAGCAGTTACTCTTTAGCTTTTTCTGGGGCCAACGTCCTGACTTTC. Translated: CASSYSLAFSGANVLTF.

This clone was observed once. The chain uses TRBV4-2 and TRBJ2-3, with a tentative D call TRBD1 (6 bases). Per the germline V gene, CDR1 is LGHNA and CDR2 is YNFKEQ. Trimming pared 4 bases from V and 4 bases from J, leaving 18 bases between. The CDR3 loop spans 16 amino acids. The DNA of the CDR3 is TGTGCCAGCAGCCCGTGGGTAACAGGGCAAGCAGATACGCAGTATTTT. Protein: CASSPWVTGQADTQYF.

The chain couples TRBV23-1 to TRBJ1-5; TRBD1 aligns across 7 bases. TRBV23-1 is an ORF, and what it does is uncertain. V dropped 0 bases and J dropped 0; count of bases not matched to a gene: 5. The CDR3 is 17 amino acids. This CDR3 reads CASSQSSGTDSNQPQHF. DNA for the CDR3: TGCGCCAGCAGTCAATCCTCCGGGACAGATAGCAATCAGCCCCAGCATTTT.

The rearrangement uses TRBV28 and TRBJ1-3; D is possibly TRBD1 (5 bases). CDR1 MDHEN and CDR2 SYDVKM come from the germline V gene. With 5 bases removed from V and 3 bases from J, the gap between germline ends came to 14 bases. The CDR3 is made up of 15 amino acids. The CDR3 DNA sequence: TGTGCCAGCAGTCCACACCAGGGAAATGGAAACACCATATATTTT. Encoded protein: CASSPHQGNGNTIYF.

The CDR3 is CASSGGTGATGELFF. Here the CDR3 DNA reads TGTGCCAGCAGCGGAGGGACAGGGGCCACCGGGGAGCTGTTTTTT. V usage is TRBV9 and J usage is TRBJ2-2; 10 bases are shared with TRBD1. This CDR3 spans 15 amino acids. Germline V lookup: CDR1 SGDLS, CDR2 YYNGEE. Trimming took 3 bases from V and 4 from J; bases not matched to a gene: 3. Drawing the rest from reference TRBV9 and TRBJ2-2, the complete variable domain is DSGVTQTPKHLITATGQRVTLRCSPRSGDLSVYWYQQSLDQGLQFLIQYYNGEERAKGNILERFSAQQFPDLHSELNLSSLELGDSALYFCASSGGTGATGELFFGEGSRLTVL.

V usage is TRBV25-1 and J usage is TRBJ1-2; TRBD1 is a possible D gene (5 bases). The V and J ends lost 3 bases and 4 bases respectively, with 9 bases between them. This CDR3 is 13 amino acids long. Germline CDR1 and CDR2: MGHDK and SYGVNS. DNA of the CDR3: TGTGCCAGCAGTGACTACAGGACCTATGGCTACACCTTC. This gives the protein CASSDYRTYGYTF.

The chain has TRBV7-2 and TRBJ1-3; D is unresolved. Germline V lookup: CDR1 SGHTA, CDR2 FQGNSA. The length of the CDR3 is 14 residues. Deletions cut 2 bases from V and 3 bases from J, with 8 bases between. CDR3 bases: TGTGCCAGCAGCTTATATCCAGTTGGAAACACCATATATTTT. It specifies CASSLYPVGNTIYF.

The chain links TRBV4-3 to TRBJ2-1, with TRBD2 matching 7 bases. The CDR3 has 14 amino acids. Germline CDR1 reads LGHNA; CDR2 reads YSLEER. Trimming cost V 4 bases and J 2 bases; bases outside gene matches: 2. CDR3 nucleotide sequence: TGCGCCAGCAGCCTGGGGGGGACCTACAATGAGCAGTTCTTC. Its translation: CASSLGGTYNEQFF.

This chain joins TRBV6-5 and TRBJ2-7; a weak D match, TRBD1 (6 bases). Germline CDR1 is MNHEY and CDR2 is SVGAGI. Trimming removed 5 bases at V and 1 base at J, with 12 bases between. The CDR3 spans 14 residues. CDR3: CASSLGHLSYEQYF. DNA of the CDR3: TGTGCCAGCAGTCTGGGACATTTATCCTACGAGCAGTACTTC.

The chain links TRBV5-8 to TRBJ1-6; perhaps TRBD1 as D (6 bases). The CDR3 is 16 amino acids. Trimming took off 6 bases at V and 5 bases at J, with 18 bases between the two ends. CDR1 SGHTS and CDR2 YDEGEE come from the germline V gene. CDR3 residues: CASTPLGDTDNSPLHF. The CDR3 DNA reads TGTGCCAGCACCCCACTAGGGGACACGGATAATTCACCCCTCCACTTT.

This rearrangement joins TRBV5-1 to TRBJ2-1; weak D call: TRBD2 (7 bases). CDR1 is SGHRS, CDR2 YFSETQ, per germline. The CDR3 covers 14 residues. Trimming took 5 bases from V and 4 from J, leaving 13 bases between them. The CDR3 bases are TGCGCCAGCAGTGGCGGGGGCACATACAATGAGCAGTTCTTC. Translating it yields CASSGGGTYNEQFF. The full variable domain, its missing parts supplied by reference TRBV5-1 and TRBJ2-1, is KAGVTQTPRYLIKTRGQQVTLSCSPISGHRSVSWYQQTPGQGLQFLFEYFSETQRNKGNFPGRFSGRQFSNSRSEMNVSTLELGDSALYLCASSGGGTYNEQFFGPGTRLTVL.

The chain couples TRBV11-2 to TRBJ2-1, with a possible D match to TRBD1 (6 bases). The germline V gene has CDR1 SGHAT and CDR2 FQNNGV. Trimming pared 1 base from V and 3 bases from J, leaving 10 bases between. The CDR3 extends over 15 amino acids. CDR3: CASSLVRGLYNEQFF. The CDR3 nucleotides are TGTGCCAGCAGCTTAGTCAGGGGCCTCTACAATGAGCAGTTCTTC.

CDR3 sequence reads: CASSPPTGVLGYTF. The CDR3 DNA sequence: TGTGCCAGCAGCCCGCCGACAGGGGTGCTTGGCTACACCTTC. V gene TRBV11-2 combines with J gene TRBJ1-2, with 8 positions matching TRBD1. The CDR3 runs 14 residues. Losses at the gene ends were 5 bases for V and 7 bases for J; bases not matched to a gene: 9. CDR1 is SGHAT, CDR2 FQNNGV, per germline.

The chain carries TRBV9 and TRBJ1-1, with TRBD1 matching over 8 bases. Trimming removed 2 bases from V and 10 bases from J; junction bases left unmatched: 7. Germline CDR1 and CDR2: SGDLS and YYNGEE. The CDR3 length is 13 residues. The CDR3 protein is CASSVDTGGLAFF. The CDR3 coding sequence is TGTGCCAGCAGCGTGGACACAGGGGGACTAGCTTTCTTT.

J is TRBJ1-1 and V is TRBV2; D may be TRBD1 (6 bases). Germline V lookup: CDR1 SNHLY, CDR2 FYNNEI. The CDR3 has 13 amino acids. The germline V and J ends were trimmed by 2 bases and 4 bases, with 8 bases remaining between them. The CDR3 reads CASSEQGTTEAFF. The CDR3 DNA reads TGTGCCAGCAGTGAACAGGGGACCACTGAAGCTTTCTTT.

V usage is TRBV2 and J usage is TRBJ1-5; no clear D. Between the trimmed V and J ends, which lost 6 bases and 2 bases, there was a span of 17 bases. Per the germline V gene, CDR1 is SNHLY and CDR2 is FYNNEI. The CDR3 contains 16 residues. The CDR3 here is CASRGSGTRGNQPQHF. CDR3 sequence (DNA): TGTGCCAGCAGGGGGTCGGGAACTCGGGGCAATCAGCCCCAGCATTTT.

The chain combines TRBV6-5 with TRBJ2-7, with TRBD1 identical over 8 bases. Germline lookup yields CDR1 MNHEY and CDR2 SVGAGI. Trimming cost V 0 bases and J 3 bases; bases outside gene matches: 4. This CDR3 has 15 residues. CDR3 DNA sequence: TGTGCCAGCAGTTACTCGACAGGGGCCTTCTACGAGCAGTACTTC. Protein sequence: CASSYSTGAFYEQYF.

The chain carries TRBV6-2 or TRBV6-3 and TRBJ2-2; 7 nucleotides match TRBD2. V was clipped by 5 bases and J by 3 bases; unmatched bases: 9. The CDR3 totals 16 residues. Per germline, CDR1 MNHEY and CDR2 SVGEGT. Here the CDR3 reads CASSGGSSGDTGELFF. The CDR3 DNA reads TGTGCCAGCAGTGGCGGGAGCTCGGGTGACACCGGGGAGCTGTTTTTT.

The rearrangement uses TRBV6-6 and TRBJ1-3; 7 nucleotides agree with TRBD1. V was pared by 5 bases and J by 3 bases, with 7 bases of the junction left unmatched. The CDR3 has 15 residues. Germline values: CDR1 MNHNY, CDR2 SVGAGI (reference sequence). The CDR3 reads CASSPRQGSGNTIYF. CDR3 in DNA: TGTGCCAGCAGTCCTCGACAGGGTAGTGGAAACACCATATATTTT.

The rearrangement uses TRBV7-9 and TRBJ1-6; 8 nucleotides line up with TRBD1. The CDR3 runs 15 residues. After removal of 2 bases from V and 9 bases from J, the junction contained 6 bases not matched to a gene. The germline V gene has CDR1 SEHNR and CDR2 FQNEAQ (reference sequence). The CDR3 here is CASSLTGQGGSPLHF. CDR3 bases: TGTGCCAGCAGCTTAACCGGACAGGGAGGTTCACCCCTCCACTTT.

This clone was detected once. V gene TRBV7-6 combines with J gene TRBJ1-4; 8 bases fit TRBD1. The CDR3 covers 16 residues. Looked up from germline, CDR1 is SGHVS and CDR2 is FNYEAQ. With V trimmed by 4 bases and J by 2 bases, 6 bases remained unmatched. The DNA of the CDR3 is TGTGCCAGCAGCTCCGGACAGGGCTGGACTAATGAAAAACTGTTTTTT. As protein: CASSSGQGWTNEKLFF.

V and J are TRBV27 and TRBJ1-2; 8 bases align to TRBD1. The CDR3 is 17 residues long. V was pared by 0 bases and J by 1 base, with 7 bases of the junction left unmatched. Germline lookup yields CDR1 MNHEY and CDR2 SMNVEV (reference sequence). CDR3: CASSLSIGQGINYGYTF. The CDR3 nucleotides are TGTGCCAGCAGTTTATCGATAGGACAGGGAATTAACTATGGCTACACCTTC.

The chain combines TRBV5-4 with TRBJ1-6, with TRBD1 identical over 8 bases. Germline CDR1 and CDR2: SGHNT and YYREEE (reference sequence). V lost 4 bases, J lost 7 bases, and 4 bases stayed unmatched. The CDR3 extends over 14 amino acids. The CDR3 loop reads CASSEDRENSPLHF. CDR3 bases: TGTGCCAGCAGCGAGGACAGGGAAAATTCACCCCTCCACTTT.

This chain links TRBV7-3 with TRBJ1-2, with TRBD1 matching 8 bases. This CDR3 is built from 17 residues. V dropped 0 bases and J dropped 6; count of bases not matched to a gene: 12. CDR1 is SGHTA and CDR2 is FQGTGA in the germline V gene. Here the CDR3 DNA reads TGTGCCAGCAGCTTAACGGGCGGGACAGGAAGGCTCGATGGCTACACCTTC. Translated: CASSLTGGTGRLDGYTF.

The gene calls are TRBV9 and TRBJ2-2; TRBD1 matches 7 bases. CDR3 length: 17 amino acids. The trim removed 0 bases at V and 1 base at J, leaving 6 bases unmatched. Germline V gene lookup returns CDR1 SGDLS and CDR2 YYNGEE. CDR3 amino acids: CASSVAQGQLNTGELFF. For the CDR3, the DNA is TGTGCCAGCAGCGTAGCTCAGGGACAGTTGAACACCGGGGAGCTGTTTTTT.

V gene TRBV9 combines with J gene TRBJ2-5, with a weak D call TRBD2 (6 bases). Germline CDR1 reads SGDLS; CDR2 reads YYNGEE. Trimming removed 2 bases at V and 1 base at J, with 9 bases between. The CDR3 length is 14 residues. CDR3 protein: CASSVGGIQETQYF. As DNA, the CDR3 is TGTGCCAGCAGCGTGGGGGGTATCCAAGAGACCCAGTACTTC.